Each of the 18 T cell receptor beta chains below was sequenced from the same sample in a study of T-cell reconstitution after alpha-beta-depleted transplantation in children. It was with unique molecular identifiers that the TCRbeta library was prepared. MiXCR, run by TCRdb on the PCR reads, gives a single entry per CDR3 protein. Of approximately 27,000 distinct CDR3 sequences detected, 15% to 20% appear once; the ten largest clones hold roughly 35%. Sequences were derived from PBMCs, mostly from graft donor cells, sampled 60 days after TCRalphabeta/CD19-depleted stem cell transplant. These receptors were obtained from a male patient between 2 and 10 years old who had a stem cell transplant for acute lymphoblastic leukemia, so the T cells may come from the graft donor.

This clonotype was observed a handful of times. The chain uses TRBV20-1 and TRBJ1-6, with 8 bases lining up with TRBD1. Per the germline V gene, CDR1 is DFQATT and CDR2 is SNEGSKA (reference sequence). The CDR3 consists of 14 residues. Unmatched junction bases numbered 2, after V lost 0 bases and J lost 7 bases. This chain's CDR3 is CSAREDRVNSPLHF. Here the CDR3 DNA reads TGCAGTGCTAGAGAGGACAGGGTAAATTCACCCCTCCACTTT.

This clonotype was counted only a few times. The rearrangement links TRBV21-1 to TRBJ1-5; the D segment call TRBD1 is taken from the table without a DNA check. TRBV21-1 is assigned pseudogene status. The CDR3 has 20 amino acids. The CDR3 sequence: CASSSRRGGGRILGNQPQHF. The CDR3 nucleotides read TGTGCCAGCAGCTCAAGGAGGGGGGGCGGAAGGATTTTGGGCAATCAGCCCCAGCATTTT.

This chain links TRBV10-3 with TRBJ1-5, with D possibly matching TRBD1 (5 bases). The germline V gene has CDR1 ENHRY and CDR2 SYGVKD. Between the trimmed V and J ends, which lost 11 bases and 2 bases, there was a span of 16 bases. This CDR3 comprises 14 residues. CDR3 DNA sequence: TGTGCCTCTGGGGAACTGGGGGGCAATCAGCCCCAGCATTTT. Amino acids: CASGELGGNQPQHF.

The chain carries TRBV4-3 and TRBJ1-1, with 7 bases aligning to TRBD1. This CDR3 has 16 residues. Germline V gene sequence: CDR1 LGHNA, CDR2 YSLEER. Losses at the gene ends were 1 base for V and 1 base for J; bases not matched to a gene: 6. The chain's CDR3 is CASSQVQGGGNTEAFF. CDR3 DNA: TGCGCCAGCAGCCAAGTTCAGGGGGGAGGGAACACTGAAGCTTTCTTT.

This clonotype was seen only a few times. The V call is TRBV6-4, the J call TRBJ2-4; TRBD1 might be the D (5 bases). Germline V lookup: CDR1 MRHNA, CDR2 SNTAGT. V gave up 3 bases and J gave up 0 bases, with 6 bases separating them. This CDR3 has 14 amino acids. For the CDR3, the DNA is TGTGCCAGCAGTGAAAGGGGAGCCAAAAACATTCAGTACTTC. Its protein product is CASSERGAKNIQYF.

The chain employs TRBV10-3 and TRBJ1-2, with a possible D match to TRBD1 (5 bases). CDR3 length: 13 residues. V was pared by 1 base and J by 2 bases, with 5 bases between. Germline CDR1 ENHRY, CDR2 SYGVKD. The CDR3 sequence is CAISEWDNYGYTF. CDR3 DNA: TGTGCCATCAGTGAGTGGGACAACTATGGCTACACCTTC.

The V gene is TRBV9, the J gene TRBJ1-2, with a weak D call TRBD1 (5 bases). Germline CDR1 and CDR2: SGDLS and YYNGEE. V was shortened by 4 bases and J by 5 bases, with 12 bases between the two germline ends. The CDR3 is 13 amino acids. The CDR3 DNA follows: TGTGCCAGCAGCCCCGGGGAGGGGTATGGCTACACCTTC. Its protein product is CASSPGEGYGYTF. The variable domain in full, completed from reference TRBV9 and TRBJ1-2, reads DSGVTQTPKHLITATGQRVTLRCSPRSGDLSVYWYQQSLDQGLQFLIQYYNGEERAKGNILERFSAQQFPDLHSELNLSSLELGDSALYFCASSPGEGYGYTFGSGTRLTVV.

The chain couples TRBV10-2 to TRBJ2-2; D is tentatively TRBD1 or TRBD2 (5 bases each). The CDR3 is 16 amino acids. Germline V CDR1 and CDR2: WSHSY, SAAADI. V lost 4 bases and J lost 0, with 12 bases in between. CDR3 nucleotides: TGCGCCAGCAGTGCGGGGCTGACCGCGAACACCGGGGAGCTGTTTTTT. Amino acids: CASSAGLTANTGELFF.

The rearrangement joins TRBV14 to TRBJ2-2; tentatively, D is TRBD1 or TRBD2 (6 bases each). This CDR3 is 16 amino acids long. Deletions cut 7 bases from V and 1 base from J, with 16 bases between. Per the germline V gene, CDR1 is SGHDN and CDR2 is FVKESK. CDR3 loop: CASTYGGRGNTGELFF. Written as DNA, the CDR3 is TGTGCCAGCACCTACGGGGGCAGGGGGAACACCGGGGAGCTGTTTTTT.

V and J are TRBV20-1 and TRBJ1-5, with TRBD1 matching over 7 bases. From germline, CDR1 is DFQATT and CDR2 SNEGSKA (reference sequence). Trimming removed 5 bases from V and 4 bases from J; junction bases left unmatched: 5. The CDR3 contains 13 residues. CDR3 sequence reads: CSAPQGGNQPQHF. CDR3 DNA: TGCAGTGCTCCCCAGGGGGGAAATCAGCCCCAGCATTTT.

This clonotype was counted between two and nine times. The V gene is TRBV12-3 or TRBV12-4, the J gene TRBJ2-3; TRBD1 matches 8 bases. This CDR3 comprises 13 residues. V was pared by 7 bases and J by 8 bases, with 8 bases of the junction left unmatched. The CDR3 region has the DNA TGTGCCAGCATCAGGGGGCCGCGGGGTACGCAGTATTTT. Translating gives CASIRGPRGTQYF.

This clonotype was seen ten or more times. This chain uses TRBV12-3 or TRBV12-4 with TRBJ1-3; D might be TRBD1 (6 bases). Trimming shortened V by 6 bases and J by 6 bases, and 15 bases separated the two germline ends. There are 14 residues in the CDR3. CDR3 region: CASSPGGGQNTIYF. CDR3 nucleotide sequence: TGTGCCAGCAGCCCCGGGGGGGGCCAAAACACCATATATTTT.

Many counts were recorded for this clonotype. The chain employs TRBV28 and TRBJ1-2; D call uncertain. Trimming removed 8 bases at V and 2 bases at J, with 15 bases between. The V gene's germline CDR1 is MDHEN and CDR2 SYDVKM. This CDR3 is built from 14 residues. The CDR3 here is CASARSNANYGYTF. For the CDR3, the DNA is TGTGCCAGCGCGCGGAGTAACGCAAACTATGGCTACACCTTC.

The sample holds many counts of this clonotype. The chain recombines TRBV10-2 with TRBJ1-1; D gene unclear. The CDR3 loop spans 14 amino acids. Germline V gene lookup returns CDR1 WSHSY and CDR2 SAAADI. V dropped 10 bases and J dropped 4 bases, with 19 bases sitting between them. The CDR3 loop is CATRSGFEGTEAFF. CDR3 nucleotide sequence: TGCGCCACTCGATCGGGTTTTGAGGGCACTGAAGCTTTCTTT.

In this sample, this clonotype turned up many times. The chain uses TRBV7-8 and TRBJ2-3, with 10 bases aligning to TRBD2. The CDR3 spans 15 residues. V shed 5 bases, J shed 2 bases, and the junction held 4 bases outside the gene matches. Germline-derived CDR1 and CDR2 are SGHVS and FQNEAQ. CDR3 bases: TGTGCCAGCAGCCCGCTAGCGGGGGCCACAGATACGCAGTATTTT. It yields the protein CASSPLAGATDTQYF.

The V call is TRBV2, the J call TRBJ2-5; D unresolved. Per the germline V gene, CDR1 is SNHLY and CDR2 is FYNNEI. Trimming shortened V by 3 bases and J by 5 bases, and 13 bases separated the two germline ends. This CDR3 region has 14 residues. The CDR3 nucleotides are TGTGCCAGCAGTGATGGGTGGTTGAGGGAGACCCAGTACTTC. Translation gives CASSDGWLRETQYF.

This clonotype was detected ten times or more. This chain connects TRBV6-1 to TRBJ2-3, with 9 nucleotides matching TRBD1. CDR1 is MNHNS and CDR2 is SASEGT in the germline V gene. There are 18 residues in the CDR3. V shed 6 bases, J shed 1 base, and the junction held 14 bases outside the gene matches. CDR3 amino acids: CASSRVGTGLRGTDTQYF. As DNA, the CDR3 is TGTGCCAGCAGCAGAGTGGGGACAGGGTTGAGGGGCACAGATACGCAGTATTTT.

The V gene is TRBV27, the J gene TRBJ1-2; possible D gene TRBD1, 5 bases. The germline V and J ends were trimmed by 3 bases and 7 bases, with 9 bases remaining between them. CDR1 is MNHEY and CDR2 is SMNVEV in the germline V gene (reference sequence). This CDR3 has 12 amino acids. As DNA, the CDR3 is TGTGCCAGCAGTTTGGGTGGGGCTGGCTACACCTTC. As protein: CASSLGGAGYTF.